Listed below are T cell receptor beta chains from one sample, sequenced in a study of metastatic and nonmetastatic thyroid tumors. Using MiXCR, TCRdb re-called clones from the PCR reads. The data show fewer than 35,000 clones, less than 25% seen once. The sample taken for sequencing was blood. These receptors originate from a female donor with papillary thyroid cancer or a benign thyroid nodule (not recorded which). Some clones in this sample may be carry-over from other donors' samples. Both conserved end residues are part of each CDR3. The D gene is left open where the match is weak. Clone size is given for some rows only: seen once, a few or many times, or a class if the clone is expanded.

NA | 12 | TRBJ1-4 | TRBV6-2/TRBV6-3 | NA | CASLIKRSLPAF | TGTGCCAGCTTGATAAAACGGTCTCTTCCAGCTTTT
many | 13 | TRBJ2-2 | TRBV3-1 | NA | CASSRADTGELFF | TGTGCCAGCAGCCGAGCGGACACCGGGGAGCTGTTTTTT
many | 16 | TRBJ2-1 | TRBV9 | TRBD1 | CASSVSGTVTYNEQFF | TGTGCCAGCAGCGTATCCGGGACAGTCACCTACAATGAGCAGTTCTTC
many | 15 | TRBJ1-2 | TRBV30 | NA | CAWSVYPTGFYGYTF | TGTGCCTGGAGTGTATATCCTACAGGGTTCTATGGCTACACCTTC
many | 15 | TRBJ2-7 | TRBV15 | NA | CATSRDRKGSYEQYF | TGTGCCACCAGCAGAGATCGCAAGGGATCGTACGAGCAATACTTC
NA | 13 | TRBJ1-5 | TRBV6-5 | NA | CASSYVYNQLQHF | TGTGCCAGCAGTTACGTCTACAATCAGCTCCAGCATTTT
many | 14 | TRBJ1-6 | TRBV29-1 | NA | CLSREGDYNSPLHF | TGCCTCTCCCGTGAAGGGGATTATAATTCACCCCTCCACTTT
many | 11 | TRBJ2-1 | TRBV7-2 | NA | CASSLANEQFF | TGTGCCAGCAGCTTAGCCAATGAGCAGTTCTTC
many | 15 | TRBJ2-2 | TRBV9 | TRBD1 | CASSRQGAGTGELFF | TGTGCCAGCAGCCGGCAGGGGGCCGGCACCGGGGAGCTGTTTTTT
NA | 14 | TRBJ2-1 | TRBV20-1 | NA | CSARGGESTTEQFF | TGCAGTGCTAGAGGCGGGGAAAGTACAACTGAGCAGTTCTTC
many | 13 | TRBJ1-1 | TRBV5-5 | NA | CASSLEGEGEAFF | TGTGCCAGCAGCTTGGAAGGGGAGGGTGAAGCTTTCTTT
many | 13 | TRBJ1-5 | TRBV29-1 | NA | CSVSRDSNQPQHF | TGCAGCGTTAGTAGGGATAGCAATCAGCCCCAGCATTTT
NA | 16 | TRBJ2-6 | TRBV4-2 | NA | CASSQAKGSGANVLTF | TGTGCCAGCAGCCAAGCGAAGGGCTCTGGGGCCAACGTCCTGACTTTC
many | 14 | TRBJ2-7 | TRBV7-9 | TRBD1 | CASSLTGFSYEQYF | TGTGCCAGCAGCTTGACAGGGTTTTCCTACGAGCAGTACTTC
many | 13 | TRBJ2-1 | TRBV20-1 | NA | CSALYTPYNEQFF | TGCAGTGCCCTCTATACGCCCTACAATGAGCAGTTCTTC
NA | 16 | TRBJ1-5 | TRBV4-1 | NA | CGSSQDSWPSNQPQHF | TGCGGAAGCAGCCAAGATAGTTGGCCAAGCAATCAGCCCCAGCATTTT
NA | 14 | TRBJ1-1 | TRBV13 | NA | CASSPVTDESRAFF | TGTGCCAGCAGCCCGGTGACAGATGAATCGCGGGCTTTCTTT
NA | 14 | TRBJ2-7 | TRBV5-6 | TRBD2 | CASRRTSGTYEQYF | TGTGCCAGCAGGCGGACTAGCGGGACATACGAGCAGTACTTC
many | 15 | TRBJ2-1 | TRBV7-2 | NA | CASSLAVNSGGEQFF | TGTGCCAGCAGCTTAGCGGTAAATTCTGGGGGTGAGCAGTTCTTC
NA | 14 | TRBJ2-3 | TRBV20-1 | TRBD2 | CSATLAGLTDTQYF | TGCAGTGCAACCCTAGCGGGACTCACAGATACGCAGTATTTT
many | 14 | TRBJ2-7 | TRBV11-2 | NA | CASSLDRGSYEQYF | TGTGCCAGCAGCTTAGACAGGGGTTCCTACGAGCAGTACTTC
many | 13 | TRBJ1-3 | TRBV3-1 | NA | CASSQGYGNTIYF | TGTGCCAGCAGCCAAGGTTATGGAAACACCATATATTTT
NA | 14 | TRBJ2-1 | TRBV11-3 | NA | CAGNSGVSYNEQFF | TGTGCCGGCAACTCGGGGGTCTCCTACAATGAGCAGTTCTTC
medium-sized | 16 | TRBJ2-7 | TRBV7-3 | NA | CASSPYPNHYAEEQYF | TGTGCCAGCAGCCCCTATCCAAACCACTACGCAGAAGAGCAGTACTTC
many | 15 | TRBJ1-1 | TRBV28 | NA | CASSLRGRTNTEAFF | TGTGCCAGCAGTTTAAGGGGCCGCACGAACACTGAAGCTTTCTTT
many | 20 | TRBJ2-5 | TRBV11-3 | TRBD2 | CASSLGGGLAGEEVQETQYF | TGTGCCAGCAGCTTAGGTGGGGGACTAGCGGGAGAGGAGGTCCAAGAGACCCAGTACTTC
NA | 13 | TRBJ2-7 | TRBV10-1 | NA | CASSATTPSVQYF | TGCGCCAGCAGTGCCACGACTCCCTCGGTGCAGTACTTC
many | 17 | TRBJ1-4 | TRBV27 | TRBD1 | CARPRGPAGQGGEKLFF | TGTGCCAGGCCAAGGGGGCCTGCGGGACAGGGGGGGGAAAAACTGTTTTTT
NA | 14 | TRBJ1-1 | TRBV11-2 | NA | CASSPGPGNTEAFF | TGTGCCAGCAGCCCGGGACCCGGGAACACTGAAGCTTTCTTT
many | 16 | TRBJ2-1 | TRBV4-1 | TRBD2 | CASSQERGRGGNEQFF | TGCGCCAGCAGCCAAGAACGGGGGCGGGGGGGGAATGAGCAGTTCTTC
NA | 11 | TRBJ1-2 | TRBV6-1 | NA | CASKGNYGYTF | TGTGCCAGCAAGGGGAACTATGGCTACACCTTC
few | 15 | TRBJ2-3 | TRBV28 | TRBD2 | CANSTLAGRTDTQYF | TGTGCCAACAGCACGCTAGCGGGAAGGACAGATACGCAGTATTTT
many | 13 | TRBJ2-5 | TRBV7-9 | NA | CASSWGSRETQYF | TGTGCCAGCAGCTGGGGCTCGCGGGAGACCCAGTACTTC
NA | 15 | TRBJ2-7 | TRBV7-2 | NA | CASSPTRDVCYEQYF | TGTGCCAGCAGCCCTACCAGGGACGTCTGCTACGAGCAGTACTTC
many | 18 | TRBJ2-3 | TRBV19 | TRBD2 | CASSMGLAGGSSTDTQYF | TGTGCCAGTAGTATGGGGCTAGCGGGAGGTTCTAGCACAGATACGCAGTATTTT
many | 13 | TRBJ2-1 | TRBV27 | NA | CASSRGGGNEQFF | TGTGCCAGCAGTCGCGGAGGAGGCAATGAGCAGTTCTTC
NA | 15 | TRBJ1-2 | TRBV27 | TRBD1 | CASSFYEGANYVYTF | TGTGCCAGCAGTTTCTACGAGGGGGCTAACTATGTCTATACCTTC
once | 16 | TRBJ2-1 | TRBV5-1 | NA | CASSFERTRAYNEQFF | TGCGCCAGCAGCTTTGAGCGAACGCGAGCCTACAATGAGCAGTTCTTC
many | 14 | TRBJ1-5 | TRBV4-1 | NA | CASGTTGRRQPQHF | TGCGCCAGCGGCACAACAGGGCGGCGACAGCCCCAGCATTTT
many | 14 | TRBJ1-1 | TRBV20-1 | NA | CSVRGWGVNTEAFF | TGCAGTGTTAGAGGGTGGGGGGTGAACACTGAAGCTTTCTTT
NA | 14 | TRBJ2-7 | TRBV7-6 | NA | CASSLGLGGDEQDF | TGTGCCAGCAGCTTAGGGCTAGGGGGAGACGAGCAGGACTTC
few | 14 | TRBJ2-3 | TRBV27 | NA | CASSYRIGGDTQYF | TGTGCCAGCAGTTATCGAATTGGGGGTGATACGCAGTATTTT
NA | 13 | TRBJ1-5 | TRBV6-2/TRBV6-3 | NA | CACSGGPATPQHF | TGTGCCTGTTCTGGAGGACCCGCTACGCCCCAGCATTTT
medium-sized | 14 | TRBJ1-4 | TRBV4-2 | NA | CASSQEGPDEKLFF | TGTGCCAGCAGCCAAGAGGGGCCGGATGAAAAACTGTTTTTT
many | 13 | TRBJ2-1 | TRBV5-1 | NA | CASSTNYRLQQFF | TGCGCCAGCAGCACGAATTACCGACTCCAGCAGTTCTTC
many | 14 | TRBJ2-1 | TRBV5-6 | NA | CASSFSAGYNEQFF | TGTGCCAGCAGCTTTTCGGCGGGATACAATGAGCAGTTCTTC
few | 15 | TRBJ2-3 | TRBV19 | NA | CASRRALIAGDTQYF | TGTGCCAGTAGAAGAGCCCTGATTGCCGGAGATACGCAGTATTTT
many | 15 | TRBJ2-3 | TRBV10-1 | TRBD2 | CASSGTSGSADTQYF | TGCGCCAGCAGTGGGACTAGCGGGAGTGCAGATACGCAGTATTTT
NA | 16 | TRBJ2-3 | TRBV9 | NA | CASSVTTSSRTDTQYF | TGTGCCAGCAGCGTCACAACTAGCTCCCGCACAGATACGCAGTATTTT
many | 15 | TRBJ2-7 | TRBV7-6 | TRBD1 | CASSLRTGSGYEQYF | TGTGCCAGCAGCTTACGGACAGGGTCCGGCTACGAGCAGTACTTC
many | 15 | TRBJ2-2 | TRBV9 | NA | CASSVGVVAPGELFF | TGTGCCAGCAGCGTAGGAGTGGTGGCCCCAGGGGAGCTGTTTTTT
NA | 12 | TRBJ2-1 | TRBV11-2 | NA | CASSFFRHEQFF | TGTGCCAGCAGCTTCTTCCGCCATGAGCAGTTCTTC
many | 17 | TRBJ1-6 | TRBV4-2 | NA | CASSQGQQGSMGSPLHF | TGTGCCAGCAGCCAAGGCCAACAGGGTTCTATGGGTTCACCCCTCCACTTT
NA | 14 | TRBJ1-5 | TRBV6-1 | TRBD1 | CASTPYGAGQPKHF | TGTGCCAGCACTCCGTACGGGGCGGGACAGCCAAAGCATTTT
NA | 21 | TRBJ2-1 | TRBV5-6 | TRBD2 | CASSLERWQGTSDKRTNEQFF | TGTGCCAGCAGCCTGGAACGGTGGCAGGGGACTAGCGACAAGAGGACGAATGAGCAGTTCTTC
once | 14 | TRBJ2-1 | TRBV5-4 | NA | CASSSQGIRGEQFF | TGTGCCAGCAGCTCGCAGGGGATTCGAGGTGAGCAGTTCTTC